What follows are 20 T cell receptor beta chains derived from one specimen sequenced in a study of OX40 agonist ivuxolimab in advanced cancers. Clones were sequenced by immunoSEQ multiplex PCR, and TCRdb holds only the in-frame ones, with some missing. The table has about 28,000 clones, roughly 80% seen once. The starting material was CD4+ or CD8+ T cells sorted from blood, obtained in a trial of the OX40 agonist ivuxolimab. These receptor sequences come from an adult with an advanced solid tumor such as melanoma, head and neck, liver or kidney cancer.

This clone was recorded once. V gene TRBV20-1 combines with J gene TRBJ2-7; D gene unclear. Looked up from germline, CDR1 is DFQATT and CDR2 is SNEGSKA (reference sequence). This CDR3 has 11 amino acids. The ends were cut back, 5 bases at V and 6 bases at J, with 11 bases in the middle. The CDR3 DNA reads as TGCAGTGCTCCGAGTGAGGTCGAGCAGTACTTC. Protein sequence: CSAPSEVEQYF.

V gene TRBV28 combines with J gene TRBJ2-1; TRBD2 agrees at 8 bases. J lost 4 bases, V lost 4 bases, and 6 bases had no gene match. Germline loops: CDR1 MDHEN, CDR2 SYDVKM. This CDR3 is 15 amino acids long. For the CDR3, the DNA is TGTGCCAGCAGTTGGGGGTCGGGAGGGTACAATGAGCAGTTCTTC. Its translation: CASSWGSGGYNEQFF.

This chain joins TRBV5-8 and TRBJ1-1; 10 nucleotides line up with TRBD1. The J segment lost 5 bases and the V segment lost 4 bases, leaving 17 bases of the junction unmatched. Germline V gene lookup returns CDR1 SGHTS and CDR2 YDEGEE. The CDR3 has 18 residues. This chain's CDR3 is CASSPPVGTGARRTEAFF. CDR3 DNA sequence: TGTGCCAGCAGCCCCCCCGTCGGGACAGGGGCCCGGAGGACTGAAGCTTTCTTT. Full variable domain (remainder filled in from reference TRBV5-8 and TRBJ1-1): EAGVTQSPTHLIKTRGQQATLRCSPISGHTSVYWYQQALGLGLQFLLWYDEGEERNRGNFPPRFSGRQFPNYSSELNVNALELEDSALYLCASSPPVGTGARRTEAFFGQGTRLTVV.

The chain uses TRBV2 and TRBJ2-5; 8 bases align to TRBD2. Germline CDR1 and CDR2: SNHLY and FYNNEI. J gave up 2 bases and V 10 bases, and 12 bases lay outside the gene matches. The CDR3 is made up of 15 amino acids. CDR3 DNA: TGTGCCACCCGCGACGCGGGGGGACTTCAAGAGACCCAGTACTTC. It specifies CATRDAGGLQETQYF.

For the CDR3, the DNA is TGTGCCACCCAACGTGGGGGGGCCTATGGCTACACCTTC. This encodes CATQRGGAYGYTF. The chain links TRBV7-9 to TRBJ1-2; tentative D call: TRBD1 (6 bases). Germline V gene lookup returns CDR1 SEHNR and CDR2 FQNEAQ (reference sequence). CDR3 size: 13 residues. Between the trimmed V and J ends, which lost 10 bases and 4 bases, there was a span of 16 bases.

The genes are TRBV15 and TRBJ2-4; tentatively, D is TRBD2 (5 bases). Germline V gene data show CDR1 as LNHNV and CDR2 as YYDKDF (reference sequence). Trimming removed 4 bases from V and 11 bases from J, with 15 bases in between. The CDR3 length is 13 residues. CDR3 in amino acids: CATSMGTRRVQYF. The DNA of the CDR3 is TGTGCCACCAGCATGGGAACTAGACGGGTTCAGTACTTC.

This clone was seen just once. The chain links TRBV6-6 to TRBJ1-2; no firm D call. The CDR3 runs 12 residues. Germline values: CDR1 MNHNY, CDR2 SVGAGI (reference sequence). The ends were cut back, 1 base at V and 8 bases at J, with 8 bases in the middle. CDR3 sequence reads: CASSYYGWGYTF. As DNA, the CDR3 is TGTGCCAGCAGTTACTACGGGTGGGGCTACACCTTC.

The chain couples TRBV2 to TRBJ1-1; 9 nucleotides match TRBD1. The J segment lost 3 bases and the V segment lost 7 bases, leaving 12 bases of the junction unmatched. The CDR3 is 16 amino acids. The V gene's germline CDR1 is SNHLY and CDR2 FYNNEI. The CDR3 here is CASTWGGTGIDTEAFF. The CDR3, as DNA: TGTGCCAGCACCTGGGGCGGGACAGGGATTGACACTGAAGCTTTCTTT.

The chain combines TRBV5-6 with TRBJ1-5; D remains unclear. This CDR3 is 13 amino acids long. Germline values: CDR1 SGHDT, CDR2 YYEEEE. Trimming shortened V by 4 bases and J by 0 bases, and 5 bases separated the two germline ends. This CDR3 reads CASSAGSNQPQHF. In DNA form, the CDR3 reads TGTGCCAGCAGCGCGGGTAGCAATCAGCCCCAGCATTTT.

The chain employs TRBV28 and TRBJ2-7, with a possible D match to TRBD2 (5 bases). Trimming left V 2 bases short and J 1 base short, with 9 bases between. CDR1 is MDHEN, CDR2 SYDVKM, per germline. The CDR3 is 14 residues long. The DNA of the CDR3 is TGTGCCAGCAGTTTAAGTCGGGATTCCTACGAGCAGTACTTC. The encoded protein is CASSLSRDSYEQYF.

This rearrangement joins TRBV27 to TRBJ2-1, with 11 bases fitting TRBD2. Germline CDR1 and CDR2: MNHEY and SMNVEV (reference sequence). V lost 7 bases to trimming and J lost 7 bases; unmatched junction nucleotides: 9. This CDR3 contains 15 residues. The CDR3 nucleotides read TGTGCCAGCACCCAGGGTAGCGGGAGGGAAAATGAGCAGTTCTTC. It translates to CASTQGSGRENEQFF.

CDR3 in DNA: TGTGCCAGCAGTCCGGGGACAGGGGCCTCGAACACTGAAGCTTTCTTT. This codes for CASSPGTGASNTEAFF. The rearrangement links TRBV27 to TRBJ1-1, with 10 bases identical to TRBD1. Germline V gene sequence: CDR1 MNHEY, CDR2 SMNVEV (reference sequence). The CDR3 contains 16 residues. J lost 1 base, V lost 5 bases, and 7 bases had no gene match.

The table lists this clone with many counts. The chain joins TRBV7-9 to TRBJ2-1; the match to TRBD2 covers 7 bases. CDR3 length equals 15 residues. CDR1 and CDR2 (germline): SEHNR, FQNEAQ (reference sequence). After removal of 0 bases from V and 7 bases from J, the junction contained 6 bases not matched to a gene. The CDR3 sequence: CASSLASGRLNEQFF. Here the CDR3 DNA reads TGTGCCAGCAGCTTAGCTAGCGGGCGGCTTAATGAGCAGTTCTTC.

Only a few counts were recorded for this clone. The chain links TRBV15 to TRBJ2-3; D unclear. V was pared by 4 bases and J by 0 bases, with 5 bases between. The CDR3 spans 13 residues. Germline CDR1 and CDR2: LNHNV and YYDKDF (reference sequence). The DNA for the CDR3 is TGTGCCACCAGCAAAGACAGCACAGATACGCAGTATTTT. The encoded protein is CATSKDSTDTQYF.

This chain joins TRBV4-3 and TRBJ2-3; D might be TRBD2 (6 bases). The CDR3 is 14 residues long. Trimming pared 1 base from V and 4 bases from J, leaving 9 bases between. Germline values: CDR1 LGHNA, CDR2 YSLEER. CDR3 region: CASSQGGEADTQYF. In DNA, the CDR3 is TGCGCCAGCAGCCAAGGAGGGGAGGCAGATACGCAGTATTTT.

This chain links TRBV11-2 with TRBJ2-5; no definite D call. The DNA end lines up better with TRBJ2-7; the J call may be wrong. The CDR3 contains 13 residues. The germline CDR1 and CDR2 sequences are SGHAT and FQNNGV. This chain's CDR3 is CASSPGFPYEQYF. The CDR3 DNA is TGTGCCAGCAGCCCAGGATTCCCCTACGAGCAGTACTTC.

The gene calls are TRBV25-1 and TRBJ2-1; 9 nucleotides agree with TRBD2. The V and J ends lost 4 bases and 4 bases, in that order; junction bases with no gene match: 5. Germline V gene data show CDR1 as MGHDK and CDR2 as SYGVNS. This CDR3 is built from 15 residues. CDR3 in DNA: TGTGCCAGCAGTGTACTAGCGGGCCTTTACAATGAGCAGTTCTTC. It encodes CASSVLAGLYNEQFF.

The chain has TRBV9 and TRBJ1-1; D might be TRBD1 (6 bases). This CDR3 has 15 residues. Germline loops: CDR1 SGDLS, CDR2 YYNGEE. V was shortened by 1 base and J by 4 bases, with 14 bases between the two germline ends. The CDR3 region is CASSVSYRVGTEAFF. The CDR3 DNA sequence: TGTGCCAGCAGCGTATCTTACAGGGTTGGCACTGAAGCTTTCTTT.

The chain uses TRBV29-1 and TRBJ2-3, with D perhaps TRBD1 (5 bases). This CDR3 has 15 residues. V shed 3 bases and J shed 4 bases, with 17 bases lying between them. Germline values: CDR1 SQVTM, CDR2 ANQGSEA. Here the CDR3 DNA reads TGCAGCGTTGAGGGGTCTCAAGGGGCGGCAGATACGCAGTATTTT. Translated, it gives CSVEGSQGAADTQYF.

The chain couples TRBV19 to TRBJ1-1, with D maybe TRBD1 (5 bases). The V gene's germline CDR1 is LNHDA and CDR2 SQIVND (reference sequence). This CDR3 has 12 residues. V was clipped by 7 bases and J by 4 bases, with 10 bases between them. The CDR3 spells CASKVGATEAFF. Written as DNA, the CDR3 is TGTGCCAGTAAAGTAGGGGCCACTGAAGCTTTCTTT.